This is a list of T cell receptor beta chains from one sample in a study of T cell repertoires in cytomegalovirus infection. The antigens of these receptors remain unknown. TCRdb analysed the reads with MiXCR anew, one entry per CDR3 protein. The sample carries about half a million distinct CDR3 sequences, approximately 40% recorded once. This specimen was cultured PBMCs, taken from culture after CMV antigen stimulation. The receptor set was obtained from a human donor in good health (CMV status not recorded). Some clones in this sample may be carry-over from other donors' samples. Both conserved end residues are part of each CDR3. D genes are given only for firm matches. Expanded clones are given a class, and other clones once, few, many or no size at all.

NA	TRBV5-6	12	TRBJ1-2	many	CASSLPTYGYTF	TGTGCCAGCAGCTTACCGACCTATGGCTACACCTTC
NA	TRBV25-1	17	TRBJ2-5	NA	CASSELGTFFIQETQYF	TGTGCCAGCAGTGAATTAGGGACGTTTTTTATCCAAGAGACCCAGTACTTC
TRBD2	TRBV7-8	18	TRBJ2-5	NA	CASSLLDRLAGVGETQYF	TGTGCCAGCAGCTTATTGGACAGATTAGCGGGAGTAGGAGAGACCCAGTACTTC
NA	TRBV12-3/TRBV12-4	13	TRBJ2-7	few	CASSSGPSYEQYF	TGTGCCAGCAGTTCTGGGCCCTCCTACGAGCAGTACTTC
NA	TRBV7-9	16	TRBJ1-1	NA	CASSLGRSTLNTEAFF	TGTGCCAGCAGCTTAGGTAGGAGCACGCTGAACACTGAAGCTTTCTTT
TRBD2	TRBV4-1	18	TRBJ2-3	few	CASSQDGVWTSGGDTQYF	TGCGCCAGCAGCCAAGATGGTGTATGGACTAGCGGGGGAGATACGCAGTATTTT
NA	TRBV6-1	14	TRBJ1-5	NA	CASSEFRSPSPQHF	TGTGCCAGCAGTGAATTCAGGAGCCCTTCGCCCCAGCATTTT
TRBD1	TRBV6-1	14	TRBJ2-7	NA	CASSSGTDWYEQYF	TGTGCCAGCAGCTCCGGGACAGATTGGTACGAGCAGTACTTC
NA	TRBV11-2	14	TRBJ2-1	many	CASSLASSYNEQFF	TGTGCCAGCAGCTTAGCCTCTTCCTACAATGAGCAGTTCTTC
NA	TRBV19	13	TRBJ1-4	NA	CASRNSYYEKLFF	TGTGCCAGTAGGAACAGTTATTATGAAAAACTGTTTTTT
NA	TRBV7-6	16	TRBJ1-3	NA	CASSPGAGTTGDTIYF	TGTGCCAGCAGCCCAGGGGCAGGGACCACCGGAGACACCATATATTTT
NA	TRBV20-1	14	TRBJ1-5	NA	CSANAPGGHQPQHF	TGCAGTGCTAACGCCCCGGGCGGACATCAGCCCCAGCATTTT
NA	TRBV7-8	17	TRBJ2-2	NA	CASSLEVSAANTGELFF	TGTGCCAGCAGCTTAGAGGTGTCGGCAGCGAACACCGGGGAGCTGTTTTTT
TRBD1	TRBV5-4	15	TRBJ1-2	NA	CASSPPGTGGYGYTF	TGTGCCAGCAGTCCGCCGGGGACAGGGGGCTATGGCTACACCTTC
TRBD1	TRBV20-1	15	TRBJ1-1	NA	CSATAPGQGTYEAFF	TGCAGTGCAACAGCCCCGGGACAGGGGACCTATGAAGCTTTCTTT
NA	TRBV6-1	15	TRBJ2-1	NA	CASSEIMRVYNEQFF	TGTGCCAGCAGTGAGATTATGCGGGTATACAATGAGCAGTTCTTC
TRBD1	TRBV3-1	14	TRBJ1-6	few	CASSPTGANSPLHF	TGTGCCAGCAGCCCCACAGGGGCCAATTCACCCCTCCACTTT
TRBD2	TRBV6-2/TRBV6-3	17	TRBJ2-7	few	CASSPQPTAGTSYEQYF	TGTGCCAGCAGCCCCCAACCTACAGCGGGGACCTCCTACGAGCAGTACTTC
NA	TRBV20-1	13	TRBJ1-6	NA	CSARGRVYSPLHF	TGCAGTGCTAGGGGGAGGGTATATTCACCCCTCCACTTT
NA	TRBV6-2/TRBV6-3	15	TRBJ2-5	NA	CASSYSDTGRETQYF	TGTGCCAGCAGTTACTCGGATACGGGACGGGAGACCCAGTACTTC
NA	TRBV6-1	15	TRBJ1-2	few	CASKIYEGPDYGYTF	TGTGCCAGTAAAATATATGAGGGACCGGACTATGGCTACACCTTC
NA	TRBV7-2	12	TRBJ2-3	few	CASSLAGTVQYF	TGTGCCAGCAGCTTAGCCGGGACTGTGCAGTATTTT
NA	TRBV7-6	14	TRBJ2-2	few	CASSSGRGTGELFF	TGTGCCAGCAGCTCGGGACGCGGCACCGGGGAGCTGTTTTTT
TRBD1	TRBV7-8	16	TRBJ1-1	few	CASSFRDRDRDTEAFF	TGTGCCAGCAGCTTCCGGGACAGGGACCGCGACACTGAAGCTTTCTTT
TRBD2	TRBV28	15	TRBJ2-1	few	CASVKRGGTYNEQFF	TGTGCCAGCGTTAAGCGGGGGGGCACGTACAATGAGCAGTTCTTC
TRBD1	TRBV7-2	16	TRBJ1-2	few	CASSLQTGTGGAGYTF	TGTGCCAGCAGCTTGCAGACCGGGACAGGGGGCGCTGGCTACACCTTC
TRBD1	TRBV10-3	15	TRBJ1-2	once	CAISEGDSGNYGYTF	TGTGCCATCAGTGAGGGGGACAGCGGTAACTATGGCTACACCTTC
NA	TRBV6-6	14	TRBJ2-4	few	CASSYGGAKNIQYF	TGTGCCAGCAGTTACGGGGGCGCCAAAAACATTCAGTACTTC
NA	TRBV5-4	14	TRBJ1-2	NA	CASSSKTTNYGYTF	TGTGCCAGCAGCTCAAAGACCACGAACTATGGCTACACCTTC
NA	TRBV24-1	15	TRBJ2-3	NA	CATSEGQTNTDTQYF	TGTGCCACCAGTGAAGGACAGACTAACACAGATACGCAGTATTTT
NA	TRBV5-4	14	TRBJ2-1	NA	CASSGPSVDNEQFF	TGTGCCAGCAGCGGCCCTAGCGTCGACAATGAGCAGTTCTTC
TRBD2	TRBV7-4	18	TRBJ2-2	NA	CASGRTSGYLSNTGELFF	TGTGCCAGCGGGAGGACTAGCGGGTATTTATCGAACACCGGGGAGCTGTTTTTT
NA	TRBV5-6	13	TRBJ2-3	few	CASSPGGEDTQYF	TGTGCCAGCAGCCCTGGTGGTGAAGATACGCAGTATTTT
NA	TRBV12-3/TRBV12-4	16	TRBJ2-5	few	CASNRPGRGWGRTQYF	TGTGCCAGCAACCGCCCCGGGCGGGGATGGGGTCGGACCCAGTACTTC
NA	TRBV6-1	12	TRBJ2-7	NA	CASSNGGSEQYF	TGTGCCAGCTCCAACGGGGGTTCCGAGCAGTACTTC
NA	TRBV18	16	TRBJ1-6	once	CASSPGGDGPNSPLHF	TGTGCCAGCTCACCGGGAGGTGACGGACCAAATTCACCCCTCCACTTT
NA	TRBV19	14	TRBJ1-5	NA	CASKAVRSNQPQHF	TGTGCCAGTAAGGCAGTGAGATCGAATCAGCCCCAGCATTTT
TRBD1	TRBV6-5	15	TRBJ2-7	once	CASSRPGQAAYEQYF	TGTGCCAGCAGTCGTCCGGGACAGGCTGCCTACGAGCAGTACTTC
NA	TRBV11-2	15	TRBJ2-2	few	CASSFLEANTGELFF	TGTGCCAGCAGCTTCCTAGAGGCGAACACCGGGGAGCTGTTTTTT
NA	TRBV6-1	13	TRBJ2-5	NA	CASSYPNQETQYF	TGTGCCAGCAGTTACCCTAACCAAGAGACCCAGTACTTC
TRBD1	TRBV20-1	19	TRBJ2-1	NA	CSARLPGQGARNPYNEQFF	TGCAGTGCTAGGTTGCCCGGACAGGGGGCGCGGAATCCCTACAATGAGCAGTTCTTC
NA	TRBV6-2/TRBV6-3	14	TRBJ2-6	NA	CASSFLTGANVLTF	TGTGCCAGCAGTTTCCTAACTGGGGCCAACGTCCTGACTTTC
NA	TRBV5-1	14	TRBJ2-1	NA	CASSLGGADNEQFF	TGCGCCAGCAGCTTGGGGGGCGCGGACAATGAGCAGTTCTTC
TRBD1	TRBV6-6	19	TRBJ1-1	NA	CASSNPWTGGPALNTEAFF	TGTGCCAGCAGTAACCCCTGGACAGGGGGGCCAGCCTTGAACACTGAAGCTTTCTTT
NA	TRBV7-2	15	TRBJ1-3	NA	CASSQSTGVGNTIYF	TGTGCCAGCAGCCAATCGACTGGGGTTGGAAACACCATATATTTT
NA	TRBV7-2	14	TRBJ2-7	NA	CASSLLGGQSEQYF	TGTGCCAGCAGCTTACTCGGGGGGCAGAGCGAGCAGTACTTC
NA	TRBV7-2	14	TRBJ1-5	few	CASSLGLWGQPQHF	TGTGCCAGCAGCCTGGGACTGTGGGGTCAGCCCCAGCATTTT
NA	TRBV4-3	15	TRBJ1-1	few	CASSQGAQGDTEAFF	TGCGCCAGCAGCCAAGGGGCACAGGGTGACACTGAAGCTTTCTTT
NA	TRBV7-9	16	TRBJ2-5	once	CASSPVSGLKASFQYF	TGTGCCAGCAGCCCGGTCTCAGGACTAAAGGCCAGCTTCCAGTACTTC
NA	TRBV4-2	16	TRBJ2-7	NA	CASSQVMVQAAYEQYF	TGTGCCAGCAGCCAAGTGATGGTGCAGGCAGCCTACGAGCAGTACTTC
NA	TRBV29-1	12	TRBJ2-1	NA	CSVDSGGDEQFF	TGCAGCGTTGACTCAGGGGGGGATGAGCAGTTCTTC
NA	TRBV5-1	15	TRBJ1-1	NA	CASSLEAFLNTEAFF	TGCGCCAGCAGCTTGGAGGCATTCCTGAACACTGAAGCTTTCTTT
NA	TRBV6-1	15	TRBJ2-6	NA	CASRPRASGANVLTF	TGTGCCAGCAGGCCCAGGGCCTCTGGGGCCAACGTCCTGACTTTC
TRBD2	TRBV11-3	17	TRBJ2-2	once	CASSFTSGSFDTGELFF	TGTGCCAGCAGCTTCACTAGCGGGAGTTTTGACACCGGGGAGCTGTTTTTT
NA	TRBV12-3/TRBV12-4	16	TRBJ2-3	many	CASTYRAGSSTDTQYF	TGTGCCAGCACATACCGGGCGGGGTCTAGCACAGATACGCAGTATTTT